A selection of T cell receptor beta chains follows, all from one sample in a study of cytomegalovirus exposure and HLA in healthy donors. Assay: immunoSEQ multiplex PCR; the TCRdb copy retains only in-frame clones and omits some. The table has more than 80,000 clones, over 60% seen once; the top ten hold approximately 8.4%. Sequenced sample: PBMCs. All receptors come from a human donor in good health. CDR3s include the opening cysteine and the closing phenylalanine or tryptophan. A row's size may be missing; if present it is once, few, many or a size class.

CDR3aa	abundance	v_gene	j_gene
CASSPRGSSGSYEQYF	NA	TRBV4-3	TRBJ2-7
CASSLGLYNEQFF	NA	TRBV5-1	TRBJ2-1
CAISQGQDSTEAFF	few	TRBV10-3	TRBJ1-1
CASSPDRVISYEQYF	NA	TRBV19	TRBJ2-7
CASSKADITTNEKLFF	once	TRBV21-1	TRBJ1-4
CASSELDILETQYF	few	TRBV25-1	TRBJ2-5
CASSLREGIRELFF	few	TRBV4-2	TRBJ2-2
CASSLMGGRGTGELFF	NA	TRBV11-3	TRBJ2-2
CASRSGGASDTQYF	few	TRBV6-1	TRBJ2-3
CATRQVSGANVLTF	NA	TRBV6-4	TRBJ2-6
CASSLDRVSSYNSPLHF	NA	TRBV5-8	TRBJ1-6
CASSLEGGDQPQHF	NA	TRBV11-3	TRBJ1-5
CASSIDQQVWDTEAFF	NA	TRBV5-5	TRBJ1-1
CASNLQGRTEAFF	NA	TRBV7-2	TRBJ1-1
CASLSGYTYEQYF	NA	TRBV2	NA
CASSPEAGQNYGYTF	NA	TRBV5-6	TRBJ1-2
CASSHGKISNQPQHF	NA	TRBV14	TRBJ1-5
CASSQDSREWTGELFF	NA	TRBV4-3	TRBJ2-2
CASSESNPGGLGETQYF	once	TRBV10-2	TRBJ2-5
CASSRAGTGSEAFF	few	TRBV7-9	TRBJ1-1
CASSPYRDTEAFF	NA	TRBV18	TRBJ1-1
CASSRGAGDTEAFF	NA	TRBV19	TRBJ1-1
CASSPRTAGSYEQYF	NA	TRBV5-1	TRBJ2-7
CASSLDTSGAYNEQFF	few	TRBV5-1	TRBJ2-1
CASSELRDLVDTQYF	NA	TRBV25-1	TRBJ2-3
CASSLAGGDREPQHF	NA	TRBV5-1	TRBJ1-5
CATRKGSSGDNEQFF	NA	TRBV2	TRBJ2-1
CASSQVMGASNQPQHF	NA	TRBV4-2	TRBJ1-5
CASRARDRVMDTQYF	once	TRBV5-6	TRBJ2-3
CASSWGHINTEAFF	NA	TRBV7-9	TRBJ1-1
CASSRSGGPSNQPQHF	NA	TRBV7-9	TRBJ1-5
CASSQSGHHQETQYF	NA	TRBV23-1	TRBJ2-5
CASSRQRNTEAFF	NA	TRBV6-1	TRBJ1-1
CASNAGLRHGYTF	NA	TRBV19	TRBJ1-2
CASSPYLRGASSTDTQYF	NA	TRBV5-1	TRBJ2-3
CASSSYRTGTGSGNTIYF	NA	TRBV5-4	TRBJ1-3
CASSYLTGNTIYF	NA	TRBV7-9	TRBJ1-3
CASSLGARPEQFF	NA	TRBV5-4	TRBJ2-1
CASRPPSGPQHF	NA	TRBV6-5	TRBJ1-5
CASSLIQGRAFF	NA	TRBV19	TRBJ1-1
CASRDQDRGIYGYTF	once	TRBV5-1	TRBJ1-2
CASSLALFGGDEYGYTF	NA	TRBV5-1	TRBJ1-2
CASKRTATGFQAFF	NA	TRBV7-9	TRBJ1-1
CASSQGRGNTEAFF	few	TRBV4-3	TRBJ1-1
CASSYQTGAYEQYF	few	TRBV5-1	TRBJ2-7
CASSSGQGLVYEQYF	NA	TRBV6-5	TRBJ2-7
CAWSPGLDTQYF	NA	TRBV30	TRBJ2-3
CASSLRGGNAGYTF	NA	TRBV5-1	TRBJ1-2
CASSLGRGSQPQHF	NA	TRBV7-9	TRBJ1-5
CASSGSDRRWEQFF	many	TRBV2	TRBJ2-1
CASSLESPYGYTF	NA	TRBV5-1	TRBJ1-2
CASSEALAGGGEQFF	NA	TRBV2	TRBJ2-1